This T cell receptor (beta chain) was captured in a study of shared clonotypes between healthy human individuals. Study background: Each donor's CD8 memory used one plate, CD8 naive two, each CD4 subset three. Regarding the study as a whole: Naive CD4 clonotypes were shared across a few donors at about 5%. Larger estimated richness was generally recorded for naive subsets relative to memory subsets.

The repertoire was sequenced with immunoSEQ multiplex PCR; TCRdb's copy has only in-frame clones and lacks some. Of a few million clones listed, just over 90% are singletons. A CD45RA+ naive subset and a CD45RA-negative memory subset were split from CD4+ cells. About this clone itself: Antigen unknown.

This CDR3 has 19 amino acids. CDR1 LNHNV and CDR2 YYDKDF come from the germline V gene (reference sequence). Unmatched junction bases numbered 16, after V lost 3 bases and J lost 6 bases. The sequencing sample was made of naive CD4+ T cells from PBMCs. Subset of the sample: CD45RA+ positively selected. The TCR originated in a young man in good health. Some clones in this sample may be carry-over from other donors' samples. This sequence joins TRBV15 and TRBJ2-2, with TRBD2 matching 10 bases. CDR3 nucleotides: TGTGCCACCAGCAGCGCCCCGGGGGGGAGCGGGAGGGCCCCCGGGGAGCTGTTTTTT. Encoded protein: CATSSAPGGSGRAPGELFF.